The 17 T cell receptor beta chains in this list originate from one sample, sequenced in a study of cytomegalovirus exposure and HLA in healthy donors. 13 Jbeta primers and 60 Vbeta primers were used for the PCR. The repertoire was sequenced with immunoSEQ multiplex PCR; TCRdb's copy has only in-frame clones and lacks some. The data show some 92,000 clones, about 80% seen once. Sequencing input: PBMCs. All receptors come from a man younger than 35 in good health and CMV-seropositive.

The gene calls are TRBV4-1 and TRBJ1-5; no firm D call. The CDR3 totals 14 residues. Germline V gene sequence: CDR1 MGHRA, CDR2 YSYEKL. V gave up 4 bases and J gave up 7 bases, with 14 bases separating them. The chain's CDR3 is CASSPREGGQPQHF. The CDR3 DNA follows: TGCGCCAGCAGCCCTAGGGAGGGAGGGCAGCCCCAGCATTTT.

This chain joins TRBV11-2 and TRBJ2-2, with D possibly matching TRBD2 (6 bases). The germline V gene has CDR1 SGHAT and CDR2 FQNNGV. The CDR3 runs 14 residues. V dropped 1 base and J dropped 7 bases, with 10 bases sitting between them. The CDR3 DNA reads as TGTGCCAGCAGCTTAGCTGGGAGGAACGGGGAGCTGTTTTTT. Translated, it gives CASSLAGRNGELFF. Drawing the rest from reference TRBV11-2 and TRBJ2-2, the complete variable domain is EAGVAQSPRYKIIEKRQSVAFWCNPISGHATLYWYQQILGQGPKLLIQFQNNGVVDDSQLPKDRFSAERLKGVDSTLKIQPAKLEDSAVYLCASSLAGRNGELFFGEGSRLTVL.

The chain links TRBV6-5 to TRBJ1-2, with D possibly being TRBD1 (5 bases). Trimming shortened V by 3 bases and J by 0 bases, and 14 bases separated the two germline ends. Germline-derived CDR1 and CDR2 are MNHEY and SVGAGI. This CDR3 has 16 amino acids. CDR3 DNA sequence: TGTGCCAGCAGTTATCTGACGGGGGTGGCTAACTATGGCTACACCTTC. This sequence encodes CASSYLTGVANYGYTF.

The CDR3 reads CASSEQPGSSYNSPLHF. The CDR3, as DNA: TGTGCCAGCAGTGAGCAACCGGGGAGCTCCTATAATTCACCCCTCCACTTT. V gene TRBV25-1 combines with J gene TRBJ1-6; D is undetermined. Germline V gene data show CDR1 as MGHDK and CDR2 as SYGVNS. V was clipped by 3 bases and J by 0 bases, with 12 bases between them. CDR3 size: 17 residues.

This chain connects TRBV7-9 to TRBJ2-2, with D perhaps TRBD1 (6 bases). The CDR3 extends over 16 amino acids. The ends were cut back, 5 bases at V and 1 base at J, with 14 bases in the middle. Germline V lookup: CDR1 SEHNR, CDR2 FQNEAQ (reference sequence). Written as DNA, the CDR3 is TGTGCCAGCAGCCCGCCCGGACAGCGGAACACCGGGGAGCTGTTTTTT. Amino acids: CASSPPGQRNTGELFF. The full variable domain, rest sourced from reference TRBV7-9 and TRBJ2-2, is DTGVSQNPRHKITKRGQNVTFRCDPISEHNRLYWYRQTLGQGPEFLTYFQNEAQLEKSRLLSDRFSAERPKGSFSTLEIQRTEQGDSAMYLCASSPPGQRNTGELFFGEGSRLTVL.

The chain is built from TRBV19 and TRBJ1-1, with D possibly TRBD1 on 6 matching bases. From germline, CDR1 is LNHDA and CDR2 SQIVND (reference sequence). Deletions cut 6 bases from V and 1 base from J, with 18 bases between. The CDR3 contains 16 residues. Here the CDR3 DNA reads TGTGCCAGTAGACAACAGGGAAGGGAAGGGAACACTGAAGCTTTCTTT. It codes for CASRQQGREGNTEAFF.

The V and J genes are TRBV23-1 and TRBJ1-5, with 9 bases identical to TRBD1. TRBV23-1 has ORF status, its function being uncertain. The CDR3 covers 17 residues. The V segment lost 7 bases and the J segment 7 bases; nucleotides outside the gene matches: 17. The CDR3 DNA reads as TGCGCCAGCACTAATGCCCCGGGACAGGGCCAAGAGCAGCCCCAGCATTTT. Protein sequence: CASTNAPGQGQEQPQHF.

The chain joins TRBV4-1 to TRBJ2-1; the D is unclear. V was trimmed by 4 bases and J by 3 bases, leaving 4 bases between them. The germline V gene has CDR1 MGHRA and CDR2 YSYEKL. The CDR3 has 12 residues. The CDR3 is CASSRSYNEQFF. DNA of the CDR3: TGCGCCAGCAGCCGCAGCTACAATGAGCAGTTCTTC.

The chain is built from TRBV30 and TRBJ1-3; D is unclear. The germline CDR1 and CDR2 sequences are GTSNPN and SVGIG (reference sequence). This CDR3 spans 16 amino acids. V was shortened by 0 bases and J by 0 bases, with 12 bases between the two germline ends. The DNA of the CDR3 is TGTGCCTGGAGTGTTCCGTACAGAGACTCTGGAAACACCATATATTTT. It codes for CAWSVPYRDSGNTIYF.

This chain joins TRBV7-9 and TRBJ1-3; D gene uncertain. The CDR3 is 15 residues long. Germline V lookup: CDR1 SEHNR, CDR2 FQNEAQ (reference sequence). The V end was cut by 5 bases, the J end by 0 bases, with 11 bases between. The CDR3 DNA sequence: TGTGCCAGCAGCGTGAACGCGGACTCTGGAAACACCATATATTTT. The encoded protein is CASSVNADSGNTIYF.

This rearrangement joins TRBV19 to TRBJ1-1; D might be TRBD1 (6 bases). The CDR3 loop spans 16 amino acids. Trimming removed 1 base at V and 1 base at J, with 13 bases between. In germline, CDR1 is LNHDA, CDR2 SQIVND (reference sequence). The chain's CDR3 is CASSIAPGAKNTEAFF. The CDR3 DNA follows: TGTGCCAGTAGTATAGCCCCAGGGGCGAAGAACACTGAAGCTTTCTTT.

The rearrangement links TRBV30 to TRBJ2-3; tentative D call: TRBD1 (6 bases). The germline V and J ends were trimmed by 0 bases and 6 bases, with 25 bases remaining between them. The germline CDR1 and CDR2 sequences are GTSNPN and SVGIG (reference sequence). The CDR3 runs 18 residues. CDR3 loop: CAWSVRPEAGVQGDTQYF. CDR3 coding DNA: TGTGCCTGGAGTGTACGGCCCGAAGCAGGGGTCCAAGGGGATACGCAGTATTTT. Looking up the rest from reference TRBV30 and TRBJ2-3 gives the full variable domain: SQTIHQWPATLVQPVGSPLSLECTVEGTSNPNLYWYRQAAGRGLQLLFYSVGIGQISSEVPQNLSASRPQDRQFILSSKKLLLSDSGFYLCAWSVRPEAGVQGDTQYFGPGTRLTVL.

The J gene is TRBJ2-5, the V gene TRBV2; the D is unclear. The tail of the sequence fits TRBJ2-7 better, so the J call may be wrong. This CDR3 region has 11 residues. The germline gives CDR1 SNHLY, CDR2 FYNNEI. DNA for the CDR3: TGTGCCAGCCTTCAGGACTACGAGCAGTACTTC. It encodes CASLQDYEQYF.

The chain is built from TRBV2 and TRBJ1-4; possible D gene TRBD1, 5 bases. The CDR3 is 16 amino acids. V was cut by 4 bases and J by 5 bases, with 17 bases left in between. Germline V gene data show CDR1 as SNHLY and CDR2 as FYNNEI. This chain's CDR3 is CASSVGGEGLNEKLFF. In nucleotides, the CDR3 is TGTGCCAGCAGTGTGGGGGGGGAGGGTTTGAATGAAAAACTGTTTTTT.

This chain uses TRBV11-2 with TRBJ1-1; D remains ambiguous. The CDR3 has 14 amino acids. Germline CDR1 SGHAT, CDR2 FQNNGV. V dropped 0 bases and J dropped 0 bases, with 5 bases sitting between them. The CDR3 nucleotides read TGTGCCAGCAGCTTAGACAGGTTGAACACTGAAGCTTTCTTT. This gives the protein CASSLDRLNTEAFF.

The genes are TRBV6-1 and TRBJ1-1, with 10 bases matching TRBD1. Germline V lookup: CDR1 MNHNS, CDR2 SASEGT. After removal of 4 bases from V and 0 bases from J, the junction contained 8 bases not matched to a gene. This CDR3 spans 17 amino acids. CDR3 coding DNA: TGTGCCAGCAGTGGGGACAGGGGTCCTTATATGAACACTGAAGCTTTCTTT. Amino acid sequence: CASSGDRGPYMNTEAFF.

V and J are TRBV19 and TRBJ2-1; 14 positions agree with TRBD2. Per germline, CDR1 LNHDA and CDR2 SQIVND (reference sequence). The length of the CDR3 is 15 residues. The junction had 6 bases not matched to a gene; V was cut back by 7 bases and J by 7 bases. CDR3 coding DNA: TGTGCCAGTATTGAGAGGACTAGCGGGGGGAATGAGCAGTTCTTC. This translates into CASIERTSGGNEQFF.